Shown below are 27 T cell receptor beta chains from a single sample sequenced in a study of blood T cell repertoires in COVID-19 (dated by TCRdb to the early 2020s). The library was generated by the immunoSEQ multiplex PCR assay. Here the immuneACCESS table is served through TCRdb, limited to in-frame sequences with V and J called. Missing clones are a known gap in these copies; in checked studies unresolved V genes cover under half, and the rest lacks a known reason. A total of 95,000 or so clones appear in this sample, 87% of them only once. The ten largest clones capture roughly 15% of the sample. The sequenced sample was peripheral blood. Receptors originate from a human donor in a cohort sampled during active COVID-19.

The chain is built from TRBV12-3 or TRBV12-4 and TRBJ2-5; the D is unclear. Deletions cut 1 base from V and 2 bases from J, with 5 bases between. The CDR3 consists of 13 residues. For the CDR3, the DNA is TGTGCCAGCAGTTTAGACAGACAAGAGACCCAGTACTTC. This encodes CASSLDRQETQYF.

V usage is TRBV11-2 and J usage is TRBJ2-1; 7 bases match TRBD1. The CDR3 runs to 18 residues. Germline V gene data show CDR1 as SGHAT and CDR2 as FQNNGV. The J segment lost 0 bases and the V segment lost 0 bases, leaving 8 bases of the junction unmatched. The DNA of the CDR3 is TGTGCCAGCAGCTTAGATCCTAGCCAGGGGGTCTCCTACAATGAGCAGTTCTTC. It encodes CASSLDPSQGVSYNEQFF. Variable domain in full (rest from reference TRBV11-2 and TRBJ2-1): EAGVAQSPRYKIIEKRQSVAFWCNPISGHATLYWYQQILGQGPKLLIQFQNNGVVDDSQLPKDRFSAERLKGVDSTLKIQPAKLEDSAVYLCASSLDPSQGVSYNEQFFGPGTRLTVL.

The CDR3 reads CASSHEGIGDSPLHF. Written as DNA, the CDR3 is TGCGCCAGCAGTCATGAGGGCATCGGAGATTCACCCCTCCACTTT. The V and J genes are TRBV23-1 and TRBJ1-6; no reliable D call. TRBV23-1 is noted as an ORF with a role that remains uncertain. The CDR3 loop spans 15 amino acids. Trimming removed 3 bases from V and 8 bases from J, with 14 bases in between.

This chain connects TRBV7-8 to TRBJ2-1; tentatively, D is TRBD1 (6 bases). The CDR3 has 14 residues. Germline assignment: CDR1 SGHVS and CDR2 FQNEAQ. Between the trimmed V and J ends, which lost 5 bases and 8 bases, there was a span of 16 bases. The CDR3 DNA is TGTGCCAGCAGCCCTGGACAGTTTCGGGATGAGCAGTTCTTC. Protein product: CASSPGQFRDEQFF. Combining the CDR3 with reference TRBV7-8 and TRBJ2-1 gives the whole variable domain GAGVSQSPRYKVAKRGQDVALRCDPISGHVSLFWYQQALGQGPEFLTYFQNEAQLDKSGLPSDRFFAERPEGSVSTLKIQRTQQEDSAVYLCASSPGQFRDEQFFGPGTRLTVL.

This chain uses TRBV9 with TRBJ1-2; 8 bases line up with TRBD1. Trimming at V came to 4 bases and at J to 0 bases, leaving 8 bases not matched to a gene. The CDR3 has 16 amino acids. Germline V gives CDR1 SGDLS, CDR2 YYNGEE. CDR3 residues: CASSPPTGEANYGYTF. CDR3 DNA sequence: TGTGCCAGCAGCCCACCGACAGGGGAAGCTAACTATGGCTACACCTTC.

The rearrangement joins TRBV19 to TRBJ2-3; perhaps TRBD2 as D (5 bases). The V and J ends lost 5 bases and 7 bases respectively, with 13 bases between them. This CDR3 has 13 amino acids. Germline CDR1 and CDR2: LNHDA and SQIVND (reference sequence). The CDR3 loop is CASSFPGSNTQYF. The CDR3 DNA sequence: TGTGCCAGTAGTTTCCCGGGATCGAATACGCAGTATTTT.

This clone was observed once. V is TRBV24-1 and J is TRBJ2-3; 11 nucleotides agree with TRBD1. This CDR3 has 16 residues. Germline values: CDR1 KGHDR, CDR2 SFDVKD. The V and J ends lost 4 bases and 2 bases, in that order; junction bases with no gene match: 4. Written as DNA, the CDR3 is TGTGCCACCAGTGACGGGGGACAGGGGGTCACAGATACGCAGTATTTT. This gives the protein CATSDGGQGVTDTQYF.

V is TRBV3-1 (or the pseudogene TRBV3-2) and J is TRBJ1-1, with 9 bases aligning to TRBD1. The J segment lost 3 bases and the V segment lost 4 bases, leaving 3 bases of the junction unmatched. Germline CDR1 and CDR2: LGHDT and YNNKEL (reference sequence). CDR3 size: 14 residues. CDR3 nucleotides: TGTGCCAGCAGCCCCTACAGGGGGCACACTGAAGCTTTCTTT. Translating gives CASSPYRGHTEAFF.

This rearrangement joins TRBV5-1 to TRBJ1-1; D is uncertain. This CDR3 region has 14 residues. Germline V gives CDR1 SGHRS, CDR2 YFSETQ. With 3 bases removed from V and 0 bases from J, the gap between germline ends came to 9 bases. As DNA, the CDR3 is TGCGCCAGCAGCTCACAGCCGTTGAACACTGAAGCTTTCTTT. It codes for CASSSQPLNTEAFF.

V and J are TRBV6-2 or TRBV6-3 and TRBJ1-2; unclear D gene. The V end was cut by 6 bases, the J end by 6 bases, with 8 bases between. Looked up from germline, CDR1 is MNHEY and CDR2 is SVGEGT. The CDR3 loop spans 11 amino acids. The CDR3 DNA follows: TGTGCCAGCAGCCACCAGGATGGCTACACCTTC. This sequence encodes CASSHQDGYTF.

In DNA, the CDR3 is TGTGCCAGCAGCTTATCTGGGCAGGTTGGTGAAGCTTTCTTT. Translating it yields CASSLSGQVGEAFF. The chain joins TRBV11-2 to TRBJ1-1, with D uncertain. Deletions cut 2 bases from V and 7 bases from J, with 14 bases between. Germline CDR1 and CDR2: SGHAT and FQNNGV. CDR3 length equals 14 residues.

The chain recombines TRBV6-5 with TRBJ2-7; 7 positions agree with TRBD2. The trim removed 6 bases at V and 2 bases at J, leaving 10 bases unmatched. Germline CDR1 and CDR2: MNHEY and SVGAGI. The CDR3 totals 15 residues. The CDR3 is CASSSLGRGAYEQYF. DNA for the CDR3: TGTGCCAGCAGCTCACTTGGACGGGGGGCCTACGAGCAGTACTTC.

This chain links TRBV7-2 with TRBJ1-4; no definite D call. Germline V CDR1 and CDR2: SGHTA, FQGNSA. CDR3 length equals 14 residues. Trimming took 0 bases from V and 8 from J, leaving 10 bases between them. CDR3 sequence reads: CASSLAHGEEKLFF. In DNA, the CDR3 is TGTGCCAGCAGCTTAGCGCACGGGGAAGAAAAACTGTTTTTT.

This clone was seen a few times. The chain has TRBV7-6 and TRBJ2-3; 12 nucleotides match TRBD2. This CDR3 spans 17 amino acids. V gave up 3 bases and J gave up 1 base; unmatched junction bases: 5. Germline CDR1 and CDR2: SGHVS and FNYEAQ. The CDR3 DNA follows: TGTGCCAGCAGCTTTTTTCCTAGCGGGGGGGGCACAGATACGCAGTATTTT. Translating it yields CASSFFPSGGGTDTQYF.

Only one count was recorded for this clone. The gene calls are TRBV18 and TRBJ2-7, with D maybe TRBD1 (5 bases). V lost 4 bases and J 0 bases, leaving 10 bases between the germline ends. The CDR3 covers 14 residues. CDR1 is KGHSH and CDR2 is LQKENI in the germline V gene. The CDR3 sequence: CASSRDRNSYEQYF. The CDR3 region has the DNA TGTGCCAGCTCACGAGACAGAAACTCCTACGAGCAGTACTTC. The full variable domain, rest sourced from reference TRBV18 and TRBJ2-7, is NAGVMQNPRHLVRRRGQEARLRCSPMKGHSHVYWYRQLPEEGLKFMVYLQKENIIDESGMPKERFSAEFPKEGPSILRIQQVVRGDSAAYFCASSRDRNSYEQYFGPGTRLTVT.

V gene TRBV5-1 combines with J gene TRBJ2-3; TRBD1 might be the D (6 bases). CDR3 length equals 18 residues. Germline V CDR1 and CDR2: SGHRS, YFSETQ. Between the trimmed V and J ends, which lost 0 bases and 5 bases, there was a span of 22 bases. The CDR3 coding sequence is TGCGCCAGCAGCTTGGGTTTTATTGGGGGCCGTAAAAAAGATACGCAGTATTTT. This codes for CASSLGFIGGRKKDTQYF.

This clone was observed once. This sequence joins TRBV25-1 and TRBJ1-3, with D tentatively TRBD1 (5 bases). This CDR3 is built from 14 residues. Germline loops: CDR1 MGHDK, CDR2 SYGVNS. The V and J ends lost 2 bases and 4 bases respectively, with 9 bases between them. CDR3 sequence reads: CASSEVGPGNTIYF. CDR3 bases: TGTGCCAGCAGTGAAGTGGGGCCCGGAAACACCATATATTTT.

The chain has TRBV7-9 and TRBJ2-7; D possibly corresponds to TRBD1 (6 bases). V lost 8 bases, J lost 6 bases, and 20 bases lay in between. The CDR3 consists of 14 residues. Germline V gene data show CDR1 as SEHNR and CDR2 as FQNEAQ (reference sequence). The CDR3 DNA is TGTGCCAGCTCCCGCTCAGGGGCAAAATCCGAGCAGTACTTC. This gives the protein CASSRSGAKSEQYF.

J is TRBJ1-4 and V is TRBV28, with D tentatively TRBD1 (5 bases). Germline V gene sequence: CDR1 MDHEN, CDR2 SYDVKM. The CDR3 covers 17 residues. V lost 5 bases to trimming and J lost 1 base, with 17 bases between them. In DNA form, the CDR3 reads TGTGCCAGCAGTCCCCCCCAGGGAAGTTTAACTAATGAAAAACTGTTTTTT. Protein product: CASSPPQGSLTNEKLFF. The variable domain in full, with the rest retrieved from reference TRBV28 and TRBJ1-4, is DVKVTQSSRYLVKRTGEKVFLECVQDMDHENMFWYRQDPGLGLRLIYFSYDVKMKEKGDIPEGYSVSREKKERFSLILESASTNQTSMYLCASSPPQGSLTNEKLFFGSGTQLSVL.

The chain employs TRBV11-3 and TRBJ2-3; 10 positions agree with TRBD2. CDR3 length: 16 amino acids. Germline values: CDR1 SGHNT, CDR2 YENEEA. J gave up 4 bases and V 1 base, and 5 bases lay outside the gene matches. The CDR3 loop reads CASSLGLSGGPDTQYF. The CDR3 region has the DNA TGTGCCAGCAGCTTAGGTCTTAGCGGGGGGCCAGATACGCAGTATTTT.

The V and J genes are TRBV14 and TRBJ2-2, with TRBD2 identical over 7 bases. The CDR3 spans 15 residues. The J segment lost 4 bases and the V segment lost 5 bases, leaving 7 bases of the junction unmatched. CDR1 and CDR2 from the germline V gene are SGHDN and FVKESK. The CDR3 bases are TGTGCCAGCAGCGAAGGGAGGGCCCGCACCGGGGAGCTGTTTTTT. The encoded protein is CASSEGRARTGELFF.

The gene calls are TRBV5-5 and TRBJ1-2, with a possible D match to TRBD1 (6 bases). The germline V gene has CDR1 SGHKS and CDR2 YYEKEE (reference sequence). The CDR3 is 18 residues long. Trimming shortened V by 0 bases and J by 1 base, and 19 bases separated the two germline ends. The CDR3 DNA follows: TGTGCCAGCAGCTTGGACTCGGACAGAGCCAGACTTAACTATGGCTACACCTTC. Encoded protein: CASSLDSDRARLNYGYTF.

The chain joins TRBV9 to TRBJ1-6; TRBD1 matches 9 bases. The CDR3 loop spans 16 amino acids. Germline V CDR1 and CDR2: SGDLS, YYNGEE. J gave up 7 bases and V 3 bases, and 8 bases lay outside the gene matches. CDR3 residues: CASSGGTGNLNSPLHF. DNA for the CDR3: TGTGCCAGCAGCGGAGGGACAGGGAATTTGAATTCACCCCTCCACTTT.

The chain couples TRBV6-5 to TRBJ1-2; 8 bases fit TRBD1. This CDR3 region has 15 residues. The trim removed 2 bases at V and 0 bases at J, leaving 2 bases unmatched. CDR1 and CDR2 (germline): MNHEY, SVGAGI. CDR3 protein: CASSYTGGANYGYTF. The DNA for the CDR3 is TGTGCCAGCAGTTACACAGGGGGAGCTAACTATGGCTACACCTTC.

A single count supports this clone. The CDR3 bases are TGTGCCAGCAGACAGGTAAATCAGCCCCAGCATTTT. As protein: CASRQVNQPQHF. The chain carries TRBV28 and TRBJ1-5; the D gene is possibly TRBD1 (5 bases). Germline V gene data show CDR1 as MDHEN and CDR2 as SYDVKM. The germline V and J ends were trimmed by 6 bases and 4 bases, with 7 bases remaining between them. The CDR3 runs to 12 residues.

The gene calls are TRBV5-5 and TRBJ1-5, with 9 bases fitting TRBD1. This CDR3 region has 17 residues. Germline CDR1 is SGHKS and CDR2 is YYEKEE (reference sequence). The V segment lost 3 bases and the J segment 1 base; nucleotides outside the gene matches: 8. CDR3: CASSSRQGVLSNQPQHF. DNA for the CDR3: TGTGCCAGCAGCTCCCGACAGGGGGTCTTGAGCAATCAGCCCCAGCATTTT.

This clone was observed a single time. The CDR3 loop reads CSVEDPRTVPGELFF. The CDR3, as DNA: TGCAGCGTTGAAGACCCCAGGACAGTCCCCGGGGAGCTGTTTTTT. V is TRBV29-1 and J is TRBJ2-2; D possibly corresponds to TRBD1 (6 bases). The ends were cut back, 0 bases at V and 6 bases at J, with 14 bases in the middle. CDR1 and CDR2 (germline): SQVTM, ANQGSEA. The CDR3 is made up of 15 amino acids.